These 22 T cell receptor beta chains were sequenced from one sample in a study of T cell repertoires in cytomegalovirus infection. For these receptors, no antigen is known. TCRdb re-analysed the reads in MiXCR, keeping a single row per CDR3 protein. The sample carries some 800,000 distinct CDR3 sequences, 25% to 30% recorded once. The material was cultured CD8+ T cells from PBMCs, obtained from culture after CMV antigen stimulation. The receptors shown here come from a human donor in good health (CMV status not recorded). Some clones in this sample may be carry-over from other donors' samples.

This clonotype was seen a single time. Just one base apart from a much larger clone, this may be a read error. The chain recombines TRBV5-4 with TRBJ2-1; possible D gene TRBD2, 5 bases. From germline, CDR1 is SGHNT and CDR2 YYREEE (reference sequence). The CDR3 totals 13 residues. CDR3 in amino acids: CASGPSSYNERFF. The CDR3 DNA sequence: TGTGCCAGTGGACCTAGCTCCTACAATGAGCGGTTCTTC.

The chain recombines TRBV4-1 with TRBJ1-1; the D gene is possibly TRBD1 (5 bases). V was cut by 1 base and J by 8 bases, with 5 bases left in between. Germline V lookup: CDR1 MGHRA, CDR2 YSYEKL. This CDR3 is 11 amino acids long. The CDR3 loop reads CASSQGDEAFF. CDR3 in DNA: TGCGCCAGCAGCCAAGGGGACGAAGCTTTCTTT.

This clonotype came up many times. DNA for the CDR3: TGTGCCAGCAGCTTACCAGGGGTCAATGAGCAGTTCTTC. This gives the protein CASSLPGVNEQFF. The gene calls are TRBV7-2 and TRBJ2-1, with a possible D match to TRBD1 (6 bases). The V end lost 2 bases, the J end lost 6 bases, and 8 bases lay between the germline ends. Germline CDR1 reads SGHTA; CDR2 reads FQGNSA. This CDR3 is built from 13 residues.

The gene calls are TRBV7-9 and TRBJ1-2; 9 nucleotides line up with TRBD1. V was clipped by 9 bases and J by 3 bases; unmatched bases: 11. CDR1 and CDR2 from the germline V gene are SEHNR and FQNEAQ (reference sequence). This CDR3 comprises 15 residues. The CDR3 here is CASQRLGQGDYGYTF. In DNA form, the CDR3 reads TGTGCCAGTCAGCGATTGGGACAGGGTGACTATGGCTACACCTTC.

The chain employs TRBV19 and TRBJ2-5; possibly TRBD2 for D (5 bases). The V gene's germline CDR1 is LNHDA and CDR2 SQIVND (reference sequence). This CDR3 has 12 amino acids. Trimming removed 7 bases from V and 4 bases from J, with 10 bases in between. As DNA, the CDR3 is TGTGCCAGTACGGGGAACGGAGAGACCCAGTACTTC. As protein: CASTGNGETQYF.

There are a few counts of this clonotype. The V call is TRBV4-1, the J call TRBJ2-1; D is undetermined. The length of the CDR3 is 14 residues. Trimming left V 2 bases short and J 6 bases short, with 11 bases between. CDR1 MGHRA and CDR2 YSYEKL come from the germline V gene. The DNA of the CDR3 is TGCGCCAGCAGCCAAAACCCGTTCCTCAATGAGCAGTTCTTC. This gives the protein CASSQNPFLNEQFF.

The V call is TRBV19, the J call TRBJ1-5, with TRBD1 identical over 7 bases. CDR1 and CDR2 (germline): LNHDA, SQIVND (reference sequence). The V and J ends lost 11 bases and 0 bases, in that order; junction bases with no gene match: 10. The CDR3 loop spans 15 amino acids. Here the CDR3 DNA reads TGTGCCGCCGACAGGGACTCCTATAGCAATCAGCCCCAGCATTTT. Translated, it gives CAADRDSYSNQPQHF.

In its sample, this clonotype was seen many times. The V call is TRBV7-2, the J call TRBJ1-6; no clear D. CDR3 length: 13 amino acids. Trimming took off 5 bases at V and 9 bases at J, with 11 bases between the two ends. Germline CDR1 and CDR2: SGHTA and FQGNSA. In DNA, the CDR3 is TGTGCCAGCAGCGTGTCCGAGGCTTCACCCCTCCACTTT. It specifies CASSVSEASPLHF.

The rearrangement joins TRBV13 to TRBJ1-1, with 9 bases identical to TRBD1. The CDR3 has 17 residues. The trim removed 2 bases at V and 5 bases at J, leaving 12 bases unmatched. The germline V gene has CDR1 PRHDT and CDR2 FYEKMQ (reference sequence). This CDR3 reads CASSLPPGQGLRTEAFF. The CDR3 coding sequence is TGTGCCAGCAGCTTACCGCCGGGACAGGGTTTAAGAACTGAAGCTTTCTTT.

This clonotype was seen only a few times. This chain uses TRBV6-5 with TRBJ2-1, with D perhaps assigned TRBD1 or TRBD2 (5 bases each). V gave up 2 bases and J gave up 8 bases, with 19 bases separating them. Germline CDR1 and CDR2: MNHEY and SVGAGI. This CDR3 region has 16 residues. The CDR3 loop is CASSYRGDPPWDEQFF. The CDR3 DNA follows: TGTGCCAGCAGTTACCGAGGGGACCCACCTTGGGATGAGCAGTTCTTC.

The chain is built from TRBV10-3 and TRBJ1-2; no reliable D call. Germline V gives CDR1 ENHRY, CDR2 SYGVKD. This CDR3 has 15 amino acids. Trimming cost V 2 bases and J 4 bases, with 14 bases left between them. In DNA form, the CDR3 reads TGTGCCATCAGTGAGCGTGAAGAAGACCCCTATGGCTACACCTTC. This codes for CAISEREEDPYGYTF.

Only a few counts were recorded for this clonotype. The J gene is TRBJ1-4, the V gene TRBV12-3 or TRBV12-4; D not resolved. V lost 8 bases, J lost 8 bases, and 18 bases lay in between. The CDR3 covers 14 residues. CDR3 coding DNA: TGTGCCAGCGGCATGGCGCTCGCAAGGGAAAAACTGTTTTTT. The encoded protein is CASGMALAREKLFF.

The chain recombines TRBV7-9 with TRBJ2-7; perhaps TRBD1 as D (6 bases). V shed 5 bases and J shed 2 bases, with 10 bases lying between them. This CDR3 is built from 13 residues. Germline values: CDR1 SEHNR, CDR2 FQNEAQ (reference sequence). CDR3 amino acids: CASSEKGAYEQYV. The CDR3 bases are TGTGCCAGCAGCGAAAAGGGGGCCTACGAGCAGTACGTC.

The CDR3 loop reads CASSLIKSSNQPQHF. In DNA form, the CDR3 reads TGTGCCAGCAGCTTAATTAAGAGTAGCAATCAGCCCCAGCATTTT. The chain joins TRBV27 to TRBJ1-5; D is undetermined. There are 15 residues in the CDR3. V lost 6 bases to trimming and J lost 0 bases, with 12 bases between them. Germline V gene sequence: CDR1 MNHEY, CDR2 SMNVEV (reference sequence).

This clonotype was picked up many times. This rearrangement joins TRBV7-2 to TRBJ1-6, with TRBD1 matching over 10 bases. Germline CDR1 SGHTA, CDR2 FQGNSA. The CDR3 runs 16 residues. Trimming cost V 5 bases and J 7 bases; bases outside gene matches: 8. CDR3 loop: CASSRQGARANSPLHF. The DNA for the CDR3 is TGTGCCAGCAGCCGACAGGGGGCCAGGGCGAATTCACCCCTCCACTTT.

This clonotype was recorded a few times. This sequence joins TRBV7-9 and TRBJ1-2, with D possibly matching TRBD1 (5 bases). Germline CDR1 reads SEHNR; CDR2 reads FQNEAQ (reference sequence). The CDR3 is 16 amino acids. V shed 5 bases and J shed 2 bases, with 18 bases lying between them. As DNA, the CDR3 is TGTGCCAGCAGCGGGGGGAGTAATCCTCGAAACTATGGCTACACCTTC. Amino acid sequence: CASSGGSNPRNYGYTF.

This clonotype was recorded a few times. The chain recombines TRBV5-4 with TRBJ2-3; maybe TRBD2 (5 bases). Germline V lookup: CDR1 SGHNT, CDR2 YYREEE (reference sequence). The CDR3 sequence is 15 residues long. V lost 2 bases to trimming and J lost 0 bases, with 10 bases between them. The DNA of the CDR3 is TGTGCCAGCAGCTTCGAGGGATTGAGCACAGATACGCAGTATTTT. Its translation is CASSFEGLSTDTQYF.

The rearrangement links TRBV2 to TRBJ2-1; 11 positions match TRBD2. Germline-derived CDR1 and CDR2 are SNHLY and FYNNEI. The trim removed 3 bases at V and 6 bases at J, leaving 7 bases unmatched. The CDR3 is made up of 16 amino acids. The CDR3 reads CASSEALAGGGNEQFF. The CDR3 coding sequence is TGTGCCAGCAGTGAGGCCCTAGCGGGGGGTGGCAATGAGCAGTTCTTC.

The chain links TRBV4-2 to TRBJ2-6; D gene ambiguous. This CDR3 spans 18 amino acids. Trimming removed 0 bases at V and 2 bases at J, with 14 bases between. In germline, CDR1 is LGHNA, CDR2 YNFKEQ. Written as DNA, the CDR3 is TGTGCCAGCAGCCAAGATGGGGTTTCTCTAACTGGGGCCAACGTCCTGACTTTC. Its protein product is CASSQDGVSLTGANVLTF.

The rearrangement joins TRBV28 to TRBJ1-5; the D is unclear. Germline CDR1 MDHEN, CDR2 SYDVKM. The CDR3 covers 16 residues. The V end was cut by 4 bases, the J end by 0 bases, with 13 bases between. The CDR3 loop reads CASSYPGSYSNQPQHF. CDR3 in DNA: TGTGCCAGCAGTTACCCTGGATCCTATAGCAATCAGCCCCAGCATTTT.

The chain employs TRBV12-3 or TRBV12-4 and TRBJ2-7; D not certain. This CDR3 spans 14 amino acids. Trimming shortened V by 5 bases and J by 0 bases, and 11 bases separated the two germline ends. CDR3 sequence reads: CASSLRTHSYEQYF. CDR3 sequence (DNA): TGTGCCAGCAGTCTCAGAACTCACTCCTACGAGCAGTACTTC.

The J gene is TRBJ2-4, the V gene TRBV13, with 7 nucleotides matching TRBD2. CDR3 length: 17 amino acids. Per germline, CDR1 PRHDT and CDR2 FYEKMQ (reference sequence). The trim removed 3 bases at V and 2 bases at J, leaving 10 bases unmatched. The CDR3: CASSLGREGPSKNIQYF. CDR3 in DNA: TGTGCCAGCAGCTTGGGAAGGGAGGGTCCGTCCAAAAACATTCAGTACTTC.